The sequence of this T cell receptor beta chain was determined in a study of cytomegalovirus exposure and HLA in healthy donors. At sampling all donors were nominally healthy, likely with unrecorded immune exposures. The PCR had 60 Vbeta and 13 Jbeta primers. Repertoires were generated with immunoSEQ multiplex PCR, while TCRdb's copy carries only in-frame clones and drops some. Among some 130,000 clones listed, 65% to 80% were seen once. The germline CDR1 and CDR2 sequences are MRHNA and SNTAGT. This CDR3 comprises 13 residues. The junction had 2 bases not matched to a gene; V was cut back by 4 bases and J by 8 bases.

The origin of this receptor is a man between 35 and 55 years old in good health and CMV-seropositive. The sample was PBMCs. This chain connects TRBV6-4 to TRBJ2-1, with 10 bases lining up with TRBD1. CDR3 protein: CASSATGGDEQFF. As DNA, the CDR3 is TGTGCCAGCAGTGCGACAGGGGGCGATGAGCAGTTCTTC.